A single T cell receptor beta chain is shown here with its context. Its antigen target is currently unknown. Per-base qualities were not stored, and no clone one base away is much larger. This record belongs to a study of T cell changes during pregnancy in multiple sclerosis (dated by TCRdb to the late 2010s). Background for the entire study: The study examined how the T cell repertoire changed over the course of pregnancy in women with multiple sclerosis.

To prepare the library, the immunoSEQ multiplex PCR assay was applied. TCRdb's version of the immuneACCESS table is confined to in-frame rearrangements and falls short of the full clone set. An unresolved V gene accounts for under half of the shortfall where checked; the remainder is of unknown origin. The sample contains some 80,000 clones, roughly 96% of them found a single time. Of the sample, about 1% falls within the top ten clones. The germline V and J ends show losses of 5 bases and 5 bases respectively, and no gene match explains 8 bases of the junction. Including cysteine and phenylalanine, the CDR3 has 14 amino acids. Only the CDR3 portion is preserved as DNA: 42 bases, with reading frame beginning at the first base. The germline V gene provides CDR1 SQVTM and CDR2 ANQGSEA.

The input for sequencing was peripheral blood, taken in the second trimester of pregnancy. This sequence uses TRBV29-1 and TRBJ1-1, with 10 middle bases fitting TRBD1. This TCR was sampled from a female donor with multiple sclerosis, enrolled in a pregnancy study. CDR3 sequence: CSVSRTGGGTEAFF. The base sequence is TGCAGCGTTTCTCGGACAGGGGGGGGAACTGAAGCTTTCTTT. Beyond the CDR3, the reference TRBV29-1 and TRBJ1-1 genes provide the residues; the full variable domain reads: SAVISQKPSRDICQRGTSLTIQCQVDSQVTMMFWYRQQPGQSLTLIATANQGSEATYESGFVIDKFPISRPNLTFSTLTVSNMSPEDSSIYLCSVSRTGGGTEAFFGQGTRLTVV.